One and the same sample provided the 28 T cell receptor beta chains below, sequenced in a study of blood T cell repertoires in COVID-19. Profiled with immunoSEQ multiplex PCR; TCRdb holds only in-frame clones, not every one. The sample records around 300,000 clones, 85% being singletons. The sequencing input was PBMCs or T cells enriched from blood (not recorded which). These receptors came from a woman aged 50 to 60 who had recovered from COVID-19.

J is TRBJ2-1 and V is TRBV7-8; 8 bases agree with TRBD2. V shed 5 bases and J 9 bases; nucleotides not matched to a gene: 9. The CDR3 contains 14 residues. In germline, CDR1 is SGHVS, CDR2 FQNEAQ. For the CDR3, the DNA is TGTGCCAGCAGCGGCAAGGGACTAGTTGGTGAGCAGTTCTTC. This gives the protein CASSGKGLVGEQFF.

The chain links TRBV19 to TRBJ2-3; D not certain. V lost 2 bases and J lost 6, with 12 bases in between. CDR3 length: 14 amino acids. From germline, CDR1 is LNHDA and CDR2 SQIVND (reference sequence). As DNA, the CDR3 is TGTGCCAGTAGTATACGCCCTCACCGGGATACGCAGTATTTT. Translation: CASSIRPHRDTQYF.

This clone has more than one count but fewer than ten. The rearrangement uses TRBV11-2 and TRBJ2-3, with 9 positions matching TRBD2. The CDR3 runs 18 residues. CDR1 and CDR2 from the germline V gene are SGHAT and FQNNGV. V trimming: 3 bases; J trimming: 6 bases; junction bases outside the gene matches: 16. The chain's CDR3 is CASSFVSLSGRLRDTQYF. DNA of the CDR3: TGTGCCAGCAGCTTCGTCTCCCTGAGCGGGAGGCTCCGGGATACGCAGTATTTT. Supplemented by reference TRBV11-2 and TRBJ2-3, the full variable domain reads EAGVAQSPRYKIIEKRQSVAFWCNPISGHATLYWYQQILGQGPKLLIQFQNNGVVDDSQLPKDRFSAERLKGVDSTLKIQPAKLEDSAVYLCASSFVSLSGRLRDTQYFGPGTRLTVL.

This clone has a single count. This chain joins TRBV30 and TRBJ2-7, with a tentative D call TRBD2 (5 bases). Looked up from germline, CDR1 is GTSNPN and CDR2 is SVGIG (reference sequence). V lost 1 base and J 4 bases, leaving 8 bases between the germline ends. The CDR3 consists of 12 residues. The chain's CDR3 is CAWSAAGYEQYF. CDR3 sequence (DNA): TGTGCCTGGAGTGCTGCGGGTTACGAGCAGTACTTC.

This chain joins TRBV6-4 and TRBJ2-1; no firm D call. The CDR3 length is 13 residues. V was pared by 6 bases and J by 9 bases, with 15 bases between. Germline V gives CDR1 MRHNA, CDR2 SNTAGT. CDR3 residues: CASSNDDKSEQFF. The CDR3 DNA sequence: TGTGCCAGCAGCAACGACGACAAGAGTGAGCAGTTCTTC.

The chain combines TRBV9 with TRBJ2-3; D might be TRBD1 (5 bases). The V gene lost 3 bases and the J gene lost 3 bases, with 14 bases spanning the gap. CDR1 is SGDLS and CDR2 is YYNGEE in the germline V gene. The CDR3 is made up of 15 amino acids. The CDR3 protein is CASSAYKTATDTQYF. The CDR3 DNA reads as TGTGCCAGCAGCGCGTATAAGACAGCTACAGATACGCAGTATTTT. Looking up the rest from reference TRBV9 and TRBJ2-3 gives the full variable domain: DSGVTQTPKHLITATGQRVTLRCSPRSGDLSVYWYQQSLDQGLQFLIQYYNGEERAKGNILERFSAQQFPDLHSELNLSSLELGDSALYFCASSAYKTATDTQYFGPGTRLTVL.

The V gene is TRBV4-1, the J gene TRBJ1-3; D perhaps matches TRBD1 (5 bases). This CDR3 comprises 14 residues. V shed 0 bases and J shed 7 bases, with 10 bases lying between them. From germline, CDR1 is MGHRA and CDR2 YSYEKL. CDR3 coding DNA: TGCGCCAGCAGCCAAGAGTTCAGGGCGAACACCATATATTTT. It encodes CASSQEFRANTIYF.

This clone has only one observation. The chain employs TRBV27 and TRBJ1-6; a weak D match, TRBD1 (6 bases). V was pared by 5 bases and J by 6 bases, with 14 bases between. This CDR3 has 15 amino acids. Looked up from germline, CDR1 is MNHEY and CDR2 is SMNVEV (reference sequence). CDR3 region: CASSTPGQPNSPLHF. CDR3 nucleotides: TGTGCCAGCAGTACACCCGGACAGCCTAATTCACCCCTCCACTTT.

The chain joins TRBV30 to TRBJ2-5; TRBD2 matches at 10 bases. Germline V gives CDR1 GTSNPN, CDR2 SVGIG (reference sequence). This CDR3 has 13 amino acids. The J segment lost 14 bases and the V segment lost 5 bases, leaving 14 bases of the junction unmatched. The CDR3 region is CAWWGPGLARSYF. DNA for the CDR3: TGTGCCTGGTGGGGCCCGGGACTAGCGCGCTCTTACTTC.

This sequence joins TRBV19 and TRBJ1-6; tentatively, D is TRBD1 (5 bases). V was pared by 1 base and J by 7 bases, with 8 bases between. In germline, CDR1 is LNHDA, CDR2 SQIVND (reference sequence). The CDR3 sequence is 14 residues long. The CDR3 here is CASSIVGGNSPLHF. The CDR3 bases are TGTGCCAGTAGTATAGTGGGGGGGAATTCACCCCTCCACTTT. The complete variable domain, with remaining parts taken from reference TRBV19 and TRBJ1-6, reads DGGITQSPKYLFRKEGQNVTLSCEQNLNHDAMYWYRQDPGQGLRLIYYSQIVNDFQKGDIAEGYSVSREKKESFPLTVTSAQKNPTAFYLCASSIVGGNSPLHFGNGTRLTVT.

The J gene is TRBJ2-7, the V gene TRBV12-3 or TRBV12-4; unclear D gene. The CDR3 runs 12 residues. Trimming removed 3 bases from V and 8 bases from J, with 11 bases in between. CDR3 coding DNA: TGTGCCAGCAGTTTGTCAAGCTCAAAGCAGTACTTC. It specifies CASSLSSSKQYF.

The chain carries TRBV4-2 and TRBJ1-6, with a possible D match to TRBD1 (6 bases). Germline-derived CDR1 and CDR2 are LGHNA and YNFKEQ. The V gene lost 1 base and the J gene lost 9 bases, with 10 bases spanning the gap. This CDR3 is built from 14 residues. The DNA of the CDR3 is TGTGCCAGCAGCCAAGGGGAACAGGGTTCACCCCTCCACTTT. Its translation is CASSQGEQGSPLHF.

V is TRBV19 and J is TRBJ2-5, with TRBD2 matching over 11 bases. In germline, CDR1 is LNHDA, CDR2 SQIVND (reference sequence). The CDR3 extends over 15 amino acids. Losses at the gene ends were 1 base for V and 5 bases for J; bases not matched to a gene: 3. The CDR3 is CASSIGSGGAETQYF. Written as DNA, the CDR3 is TGTGCCAGTAGTATAGGTAGCGGGGGGGCGGAGACCCAGTACTTC.

The chain carries TRBV28 and TRBJ1-1; D gene unclear. The germline gives CDR1 MDHEN, CDR2 SYDVKM. This CDR3 region has 14 residues. Trimming took 7 bases from V and 0 from J, leaving 12 bases between them. CDR3 bases: TGTGCCAGCACCGTAGACATCCTGAACACTGAAGCTTTCTTT. Its protein product is CASTVDILNTEAFF.

This sequence joins TRBV7-9 and TRBJ1-4; a possible D gene is TRBD1 (6 bases). Germline values: CDR1 SEHNR, CDR2 FQNEAQ (reference sequence). V lost 5 bases to trimming and J lost 10 bases, with 17 bases between them. The CDR3 extends over 14 amino acids. Here the CDR3 reads CASSLDRGAGKLFF. In DNA form, the CDR3 reads TGTGCCAGCAGCCTCGATCGGGGGGCAGGAAAACTGTTTTTT.

The chain has TRBV6-5 and TRBJ1-1; no definite D call. This CDR3 spans 15 amino acids. The ends were cut back, 2 bases at V and 0 bases at J, with 10 bases in the middle. The germline gives CDR1 MNHEY, CDR2 SVGAGI. The CDR3: CASSYSRTMNTEAFF. DNA of the CDR3: TGTGCCAGCAGTTACAGTAGGACTATGAACACTGAAGCTTTCTTT.

CDR3 sequence reads: CASRLEQGGRFSQFF. The CDR3 DNA follows: TGTGCCAGCAGACTCGAGCAGGGGGGACGGTTTTCGCAGTTCTTC. This sequence joins TRBV2 and TRBJ2-1; D possibly corresponds to TRBD1 (7 bases). Trimming stripped 6 bases from V and 12 bases from J, with 24 bases between. Germline CDR1 SNHLY, CDR2 FYNNEI. This CDR3 has 15 residues.

The chain recombines TRBV6-2 or TRBV6-3 with TRBJ1-5, with a tentative D call TRBD1 (6 bases). CDR1 is MNHEY, CDR2 SVGEGT, per germline. The CDR3 runs 14 residues. V shed 3 bases and J shed 5 bases, with 11 bases lying between them. The CDR3 nucleotides are TGTGCCAGCAGTTATGTGGGGGCTGATCAGCCCCAGCATTTT. This translates into CASSYVGADQPQHF.

The V and J genes are TRBV6-5 and TRBJ2-7; possible D gene TRBD1, 5 bases. The V and J ends lost 6 bases and 1 base respectively, with 16 bases between them. This CDR3 comprises 15 residues. Germline CDR1 reads MNHEY; CDR2 reads SVGAGI. The CDR3 DNA is TGTGCCAGCAGGGATCAAAGGGGTTCGTCCTACGAGCAGTACTTC. It is translated as CASRDQRGSSYEQYF.

The V and J genes are TRBV5-4 and TRBJ1-2; TRBD1 matches at 7 bases. In germline, CDR1 is SGHNT, CDR2 YYREEE (reference sequence). The junction had 9 bases not matched to a gene; V was cut back by 0 bases and J by 4 bases. The CDR3 is 16 amino acids. The DNA of the CDR3 is TGTGCCAGCAGCTTGGCTTCGGACAGGCGGGGCTATGGCTACACCTTC. It is translated as CASSLASDRRGYGYTF.

This clone has a single count. This rearrangement joins TRBV6-5 to TRBJ2-7, with 12 positions matching TRBD1. V lost 5 bases and J lost 6; bases outside the gene matches: 8. Germline lookup yields CDR1 MNHEY and CDR2 SVGAGI. The CDR3 sequence is 15 residues long. The CDR3: CASSLPGQGAGEQYF. DNA for the CDR3: TGTGCCAGCAGTCTCCCGGGACAGGGGGCGGGCGAGCAGTACTTC.

The chain is built from TRBV5-1 and TRBJ2-7; TRBD2 matches at 14 bases. V was clipped by 2 bases and J by 4 bases; unmatched bases: 2. Germline values: CDR1 SGHRS, CDR2 YFSETQ. The CDR3 sequence is 15 residues long. The CDR3 sequence: CASSLGTSGSYEQYF. CDR3 bases: TGCGCCAGCAGCTTAGGGACTAGCGGGAGTTACGAGCAGTACTTC.

The rearrangement joins TRBV4-3 to TRBJ1-1, with D hard to call. CDR3 length equals 16 residues. The V gene's germline CDR1 is LGHNA and CDR2 YSLEER. V was pared by 0 bases and J by 1 base, with 12 bases between. This CDR3 is CASSQDYSLWNTEAFF. In DNA, the CDR3 is TGCGCCAGCAGCCAAGATTATTCACTCTGGAACACTGAAGCTTTCTTT.

This clone was picked up one time. The J gene is TRBJ2-5, the V gene TRBV19; maybe TRBD2 (5 bases). Germline V CDR1 and CDR2: LNHDA, SQIVND (reference sequence). Trimming removed 9 bases at V and 5 bases at J, with 19 bases between. This CDR3 comprises 14 residues. The CDR3: CASNPGREGETQYF. The CDR3 DNA follows: TGTGCCAGCAACCCAGGCCGGGAAGGGGAGACCCAGTACTTC.

A remark on this clone: Other nucleotide sequences in the sample specify the same CDR3. This chain joins TRBV5-1 and TRBJ1-2; D might be TRBD1 (5 bases). Germline assignment: CDR1 SGHRS and CDR2 YFSETQ. The V and J ends lost 0 bases and 2 bases respectively, with 5 bases between them. The CDR3 loop spans 13 amino acids. The CDR3 protein is CASSLGQNYGYTF. The CDR3 coding sequence is TGCGCCAGCAGCTTGGGACAGAACTATGGCTACACCTTC.

CDR3 bases: TGTGCCTGGAGCCCTTGGGGGGCGAACACCGGGGAGCTGTTTTTT. Its translation is CAWSPWGANTGELFF. J is TRBJ2-2 and V is TRBV30, with D tentatively TRBD2 (6 bases). Trimming stripped 3 bases from V and 0 bases from J, with 11 bases between. The CDR3 is made up of 15 amino acids. Germline V gene sequence: CDR1 GTSNPN, CDR2 SVGIG (reference sequence).

This chain joins TRBV30 and TRBJ1-6; 8 bases are shared with TRBD1. The germline V gene has CDR1 GTSNPN and CDR2 SVGIG (reference sequence). This CDR3 is 17 amino acids long. The J segment lost 9 bases and the V segment lost 4 bases, leaving 17 bases of the junction unmatched. CDR3 DNA: TGTGCCTGGATAACAGGGACAGGCGGCGTAATTGGTTCACCCCTCCACTTT. Its translation: CAWITGTGGVIGSPLHF.

The gene calls are TRBV19 and TRBJ2-7; 8 bases map to TRBD2. This CDR3 comprises 13 residues. J gave up 5 bases and V 10 bases, and 10 bases lay outside the gene matches. The germline gives CDR1 LNHDA, CDR2 SQIVND (reference sequence). The CDR3 DNA is TGTGCCACCGCCCCGGGAGGGGACCACGAGCAGTACTTC. Amino acids: CATAPGGDHEQYF.